These T cell receptor beta chains were read from a single sample in a study of T-cell reconstitution after alpha-beta-depleted transplantation in children. TCRdb ran MiXCR on the PCR reads and lists one entry per CDR3 protein. The repertoire holds 450,000 to 600,000 distinct CDR3 sequences, with approximately 32% as singletons. Source: PBMCs from the stem cell graft donor, taken from the stem cell graft. These receptors originate from a human donor who donated a stem cell graft to a child with aplastic anemia. The CDR3 runs from the conserved cysteine through the conserved F or W. The D gene is left open where the match is weak. For some rows the clone size is stated as once, few or many, or as a class when expanded; others skip it.

size | J | V | D | DNA | CDR3
few | TRBJ2-1 | TRBV12-3/TRBV12-4 | TRBD2 | TGTGCCAGCAGTCAAGCTAGCGGGAGACGCCATGAGCAGTTCTTC | CASSQASGRRHEQFF
few | TRBJ1-2 | TRBV2 | NA | TGTGCCAGCAGTGAAGACTACAGGGTAGTTGATGGCTACACCTTC | CASSEDYRVVDGYTF
few | TRBJ1-5 | TRBV28 | NA | TGTGCCAGCAGTTTATGGGCGGAATATAGCAATCAGCCCCAGCATTTT | CASSLWAEYSNQPQHF
NA | TRBJ1-1 | TRBV10-1 | TRBD1 | TGCGCCCCCCACCGTAGGAGGGACAGGCTTCGTTGGACTGAAGCTTTCTTT | CAPHRRRDRLRWTEAFF
NA | TRBJ2-1 | TRBV20-1 | NA | TGCAGTGGGGCTATCCCAAGTCTGAATGAGCAGTTCTTC | CSGAIPSLNEQFF
NA | TRBJ2-3 | TRBV7-7 | NA | TGTGCCAGCAGCTTCTCCCCCGGGGGCACAGATACGCAGTATTTT | CASSFSPGGTDTQYF
NA | TRBJ2-2 | TRBV19 | NA | TGTGCCAGTAGTATTCAAAAGAACACCGGGGAGCTGTTTTTT | CASSIQKNTGELFF
NA | TRBJ1-1 | TRBV18 | NA | TGTGCCAGCTCACCACTTGACAGCTTGAACACTGAAGCTTTCTTT | CASSPLDSLNTEAFF
NA | TRBJ2-6 | TRBV5-6 | TRBD1 | TGTGCCAGCAGCTTCCGGGACAGTGGACCTCCCTCTGGGGCCAACGTCCTGACTTTC | CASSFRDSGPPSGANVLTF
NA | TRBJ2-3 | TRBV7-9 | TRBD1 | TGTGCCAGCAGCTCTACAGGGGGCGAGTTAGATACGCAGTATTTT | CASSSTGGELDTQYF
few | TRBJ2-7 | TRBV12-3/TRBV12-4 | TRBD2 | TGTGCCAGCAGTCCGCTGACTAGCGTGGTCGAGCAGTACTTC | CASSPLTSVVEQYF
NA | TRBJ1-5 | TRBV4-1 | NA | TGCGCCAGCAGCCAAGATGGAGGACATGGCAATCAGCCCCAGCATTTT | CASSQDGGHGNQPQHF
NA | TRBJ1-1 | TRBV6-5 | TRBD1 | TGTGCCAGCAGTACTAACCCAGGGGGTTTTAATACTGAAGCTTTCTTT | CASSTNPGGFNTEAFF
many | TRBJ2-5 | TRBV6-5 | NA | TGTGCCAGCAGTTACGGAGGGGGACAAGAGACCCAGTACTTC | CASSYGGGQETQYF
NA | TRBJ1-2 | TRBV6-1 | TRBD1 | TGTGCCAGCAGTCCCGGGACAGTTGCTGGCTACACCTTC | CASSPGTVAGYTF
NA | TRBJ1-3 | TRBV18 | NA | TGTGCCAGCTCACCAGTGGCAGGCCCAACTTCTGGAAACACCATATATTTT | CASSPVAGPTSGNTIYF
NA | TRBJ1-2 | TRBV12-3/TRBV12-4 | NA | TGTGCCAGCAGTTCCCCGACGGTCTTCTATGGCTACACCTTC | CASSSPTVFYGYTF
few | TRBJ1-2 | TRBV7-2 | TRBD1 | TGTGCCAGCAGCCCCAGGACAGGGGGCCGTGATGGCTACACCTTC | CASSPRTGGRDGYTF
few | TRBJ1-5 | TRBV19 | NA | TGTGCCAGTAGTAACCGGGAGCGGCAGCCCCAGCATTTT | CASSNRERQPQHF
NA | TRBJ1-2 | TRBV18 | TRBD1 | TGTGCCAGCTCACTAACCAGGACAGGAGCTAACTATGGCTACACCTTC | CASSLTRTGANYGYTF
NA | TRBJ2-1 | TRBV7-2 | TRBD2 | TGTGCCAGCAGCTTAAGTTACGGGAGGGGTAGTGAGCAGTTCTTC | CASSLSYGRGSEQFF
NA | TRBJ1-2 | TRBV18 | NA | TGTGCCAGCTCACCACACGGCAGAATTAACTATGGCTACACCTTC | CASSPHGRINYGYTF
NA | TRBJ2-3 | TRBV30 | NA | TGTGCCTGGAGTGTAGGCGGTTTTGTAGCAGATACGCAGTATTTT | CAWSVGGFVADTQYF
NA | TRBJ2-7 | TRBV6-1 | TRBD1 | TGTGCCAGCAGTGCAAGGACAGGACAATACGAGCAGTACTTC | CASSARTGQYEQYF
NA | TRBJ1-1 | TRBV29-1 | NA | TGCAGCGTTGTCAGGGAACCCACTGAAGCTTTCTTT | CSVVREPTEAFF